This T cell receptor (beta chain) was sequenced during a study of cytomegalovirus exposure and HLA in healthy donors. Study in general: Caucasian-associated ancestry cluster membership applied to about four fifths of nearly 400 genotyped donors.

Use of 60 Vbeta and 13 Jbeta primers characterized the PCR. Authors' processing steps: Tens of millions of unique TCR beta chains, around 10 million of them shared, were counted by a later analysis. Measured with immunoSEQ multiplex PCR; TCRdb has only the in-frame clones, and not every one. The D gene and trimming were derived from the DNA, and the V and J assignments and clone size from that table. The sample yields 180,000 or so clones, over 60% seen once. Although they were nominally healthy when sampled, donors likely had unrecorded immune exposures. The CDR3 extends over 15 amino acids. Looked up from germline, CDR1 is LNHDA and CDR2 is SQIVND (reference sequence). Trimming at V came to 2 bases and at J to 6 bases, leaving 3 bases not matched to a gene.

The receptor's source is a young man in good health and CMV-seronegative. The J gene is TRBJ1-6, the V gene TRBV19; 8 nucleotides agree with TRBD1. Sequencing used PBMCs. The CDR3 loop is CASSIQGAVNSPLHF. CDR3 in DNA: TGTGCCAGTAGTATACAGGGGGCCGTTAATTCACCCCTCCACTTT.